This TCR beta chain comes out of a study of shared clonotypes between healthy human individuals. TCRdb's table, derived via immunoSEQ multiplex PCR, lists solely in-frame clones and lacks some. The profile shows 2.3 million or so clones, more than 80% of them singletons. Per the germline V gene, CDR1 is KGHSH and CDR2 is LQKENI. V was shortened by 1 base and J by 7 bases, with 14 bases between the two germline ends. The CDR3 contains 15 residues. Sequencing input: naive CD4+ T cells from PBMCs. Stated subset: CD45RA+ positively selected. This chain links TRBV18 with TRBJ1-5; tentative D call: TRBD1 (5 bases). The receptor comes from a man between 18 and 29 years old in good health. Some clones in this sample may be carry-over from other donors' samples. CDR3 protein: CASSPRLGDGQPQHF. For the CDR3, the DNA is TGTGCCAGCTCACCACGTTTGGGGGATGGACAGCCCCAGCATTTT.